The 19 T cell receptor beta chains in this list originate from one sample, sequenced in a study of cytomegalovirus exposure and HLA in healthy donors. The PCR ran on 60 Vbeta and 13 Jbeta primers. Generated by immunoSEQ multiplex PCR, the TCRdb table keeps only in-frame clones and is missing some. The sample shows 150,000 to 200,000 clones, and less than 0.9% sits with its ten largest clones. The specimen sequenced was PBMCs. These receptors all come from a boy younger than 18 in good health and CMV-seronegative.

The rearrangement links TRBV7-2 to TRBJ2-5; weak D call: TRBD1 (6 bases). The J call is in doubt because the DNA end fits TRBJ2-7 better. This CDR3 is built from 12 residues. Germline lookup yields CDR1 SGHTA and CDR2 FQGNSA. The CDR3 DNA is TGTGCCAGCAGCCTAAGGGGGTCCGAGCAGTACTTC. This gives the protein CASSLRGSEQYF.

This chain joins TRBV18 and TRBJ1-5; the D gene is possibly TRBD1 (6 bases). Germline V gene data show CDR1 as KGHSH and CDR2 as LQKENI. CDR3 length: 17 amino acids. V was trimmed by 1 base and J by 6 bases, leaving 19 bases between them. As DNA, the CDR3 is TGTGCCAGCTCACCACTTGGGGAAGGGAGAGGGGGTCAGCCCCAGCATTTT. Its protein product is CASSPLGEGRGGQPQHF.

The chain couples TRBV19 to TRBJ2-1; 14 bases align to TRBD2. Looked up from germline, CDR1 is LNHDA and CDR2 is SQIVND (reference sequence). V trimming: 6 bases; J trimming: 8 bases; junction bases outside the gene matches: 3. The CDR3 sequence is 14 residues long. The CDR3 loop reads CASRTSGGVDEQFF. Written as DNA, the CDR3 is TGTGCCAGTAGGACTAGCGGGGGGGTGGATGAGCAGTTCTTC.

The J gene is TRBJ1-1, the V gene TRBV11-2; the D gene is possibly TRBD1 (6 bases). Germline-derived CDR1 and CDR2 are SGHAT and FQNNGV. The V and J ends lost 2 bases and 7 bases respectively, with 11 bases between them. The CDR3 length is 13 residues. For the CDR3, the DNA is TGTGCCAGCAGCTTACCCCTCAGGGGTGAAGCTTTCTTT. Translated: CASSLPLRGEAFF.

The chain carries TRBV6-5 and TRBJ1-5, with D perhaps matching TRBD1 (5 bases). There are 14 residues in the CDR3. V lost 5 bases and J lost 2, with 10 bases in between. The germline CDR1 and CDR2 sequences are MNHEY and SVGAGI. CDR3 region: CASSQGGGNQPQHF. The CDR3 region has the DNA TGTGCCAGCAGTCAGGGTGGCGGCAATCAGCCCCAGCATTTT.

CDR3 in DNA: TGTGCCAGCAGTTCCCGGGAAAAGCAGTACTTC. Its protein is CASSSREKQYF. J is TRBJ2-7 and V is TRBV28; D possibly corresponds to TRBD2 (5 bases). The CDR3 covers 11 residues. Germline V gene lookup returns CDR1 MDHEN and CDR2 SYDVKM. V lost 4 bases and J 8 bases, leaving 9 bases between the germline ends.

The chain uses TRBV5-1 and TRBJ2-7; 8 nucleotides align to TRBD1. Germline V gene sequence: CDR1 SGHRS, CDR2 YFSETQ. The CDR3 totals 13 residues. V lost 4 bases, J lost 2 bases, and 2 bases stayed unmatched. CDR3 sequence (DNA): TGCGCCAGCAGCCTGACAGGGGCCTACGAGCAGTACTTC. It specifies CASSLTGAYEQYF.

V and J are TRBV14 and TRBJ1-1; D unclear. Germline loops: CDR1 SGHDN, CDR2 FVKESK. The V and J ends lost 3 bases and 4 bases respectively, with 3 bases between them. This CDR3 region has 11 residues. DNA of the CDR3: TGTGCCAGCAGCCATCTCACTGAAGCTTTCTTT. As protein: CASSHLTEAFF.

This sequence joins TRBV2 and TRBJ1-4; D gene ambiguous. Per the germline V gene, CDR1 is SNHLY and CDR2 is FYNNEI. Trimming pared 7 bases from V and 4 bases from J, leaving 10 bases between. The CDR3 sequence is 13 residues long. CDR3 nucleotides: TGTGCCAGCATTTTAGCATTTAATGAAAAACTGTTTTTT. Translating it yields CASILAFNEKLFF.

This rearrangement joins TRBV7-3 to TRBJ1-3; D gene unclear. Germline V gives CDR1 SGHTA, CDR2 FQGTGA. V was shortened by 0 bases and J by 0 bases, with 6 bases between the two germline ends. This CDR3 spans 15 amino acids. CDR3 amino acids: CASSLTGISGNTIYF. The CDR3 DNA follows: TGTGCCAGCAGCTTAACCGGGATCTCTGGAAACACCATATATTTT.

The CDR3 loop is CACIPLLGAFF. The CDR3 nucleotides read TGTGCCTGTATCCCTTTGCTGGGCGCTTTCTTT. The chain joins TRBV30 to TRBJ1-1; D is uncertain. This CDR3 region has 11 residues. In germline, CDR1 is GTSNPN, CDR2 SVGIG (reference sequence). Trimming took off 6 bases at V and 11 bases at J, with 16 bases between the two ends.

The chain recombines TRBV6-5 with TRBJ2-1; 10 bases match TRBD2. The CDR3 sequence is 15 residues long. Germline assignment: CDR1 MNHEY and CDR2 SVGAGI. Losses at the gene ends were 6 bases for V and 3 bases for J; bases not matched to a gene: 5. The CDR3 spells CASRPGLAVYNEQFF. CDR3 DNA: TGTGCCAGCAGGCCCGGACTAGCGGTCTACAATGAGCAGTTCTTC.

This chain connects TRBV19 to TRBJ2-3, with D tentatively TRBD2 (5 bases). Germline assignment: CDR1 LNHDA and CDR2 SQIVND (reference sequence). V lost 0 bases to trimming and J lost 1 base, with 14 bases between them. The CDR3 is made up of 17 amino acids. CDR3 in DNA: TGTGCCAGTAGTATAGATCCCGCGGGCCGGGGCACAGATACGCAGTATTTT. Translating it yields CASSIDPAGRGTDTQYF. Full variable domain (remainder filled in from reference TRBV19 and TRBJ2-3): DGGITQSPKYLFRKEGQNVTLSCEQNLNHDAMYWYRQDPGQGLRLIYYSQIVNDFQKGDIAEGYSVSREKKESFPLTVTSAQKNPTAFYLCASSIDPAGRGTDTQYFGPGTRLTVL.

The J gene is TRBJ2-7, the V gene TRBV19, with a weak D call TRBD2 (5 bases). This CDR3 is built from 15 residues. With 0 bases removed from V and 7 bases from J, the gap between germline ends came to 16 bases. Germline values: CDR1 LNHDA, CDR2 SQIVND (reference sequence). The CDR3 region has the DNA TGTGCCAGTAGTATAGATCTCGGGGTAGTGAAGGAGCAGTACTTC. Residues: CASSIDLGVVKEQYF. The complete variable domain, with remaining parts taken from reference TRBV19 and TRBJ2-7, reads DGGITQSPKYLFRKEGQNVTLSCEQNLNHDAMYWYRQDPGQGLRLIYYSQIVNDFQKGDIAEGYSVSREKKESFPLTVTSAQKNPTAFYLCASSIDLGVVKEQYFGPGTRLTVT.

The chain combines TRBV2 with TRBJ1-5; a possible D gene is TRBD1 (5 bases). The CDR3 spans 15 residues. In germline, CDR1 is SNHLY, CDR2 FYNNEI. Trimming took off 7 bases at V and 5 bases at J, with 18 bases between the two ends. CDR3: CASTQITGGDQPQHF. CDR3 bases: TGTGCCAGCACCCAAATAACGGGGGGGGATCAGCCCCAGCATTTT.

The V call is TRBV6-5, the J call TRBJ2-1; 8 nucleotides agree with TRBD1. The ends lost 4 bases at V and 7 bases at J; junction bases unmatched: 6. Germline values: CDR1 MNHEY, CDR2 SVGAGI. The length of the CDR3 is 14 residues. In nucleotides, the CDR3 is TGTGCCAGCAGTTCCGTTACAGGGGGGAATGAGCAGTTCTTC. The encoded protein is CASSSVTGGNEQFF.

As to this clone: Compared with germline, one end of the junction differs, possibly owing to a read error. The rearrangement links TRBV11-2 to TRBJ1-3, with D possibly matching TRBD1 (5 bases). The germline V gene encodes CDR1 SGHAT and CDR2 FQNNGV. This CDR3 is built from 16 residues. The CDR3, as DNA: TGTGCCAGCAGCTCAGTCCGGGGGAGCGCTGGAAACGCCATATATTTT. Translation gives CASSSVRGSAGNAIYF.

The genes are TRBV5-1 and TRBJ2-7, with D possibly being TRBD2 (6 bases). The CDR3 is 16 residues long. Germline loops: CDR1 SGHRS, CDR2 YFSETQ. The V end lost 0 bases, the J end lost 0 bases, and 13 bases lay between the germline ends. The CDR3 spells CASSLVGGSPSYEQYF. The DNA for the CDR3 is TGCGCCAGCAGCTTGGTTGGGGGGTCTCCCTCCTACGAGCAGTACTTC.

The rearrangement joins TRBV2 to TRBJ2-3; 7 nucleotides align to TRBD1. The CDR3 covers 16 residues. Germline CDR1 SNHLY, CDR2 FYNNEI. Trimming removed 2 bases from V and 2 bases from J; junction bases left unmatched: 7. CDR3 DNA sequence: TGTGCCAGCAGTGAACCCGACAGGGTTGCCACAGATACGCAGTATTTT. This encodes CASSEPDRVATDTQYF.